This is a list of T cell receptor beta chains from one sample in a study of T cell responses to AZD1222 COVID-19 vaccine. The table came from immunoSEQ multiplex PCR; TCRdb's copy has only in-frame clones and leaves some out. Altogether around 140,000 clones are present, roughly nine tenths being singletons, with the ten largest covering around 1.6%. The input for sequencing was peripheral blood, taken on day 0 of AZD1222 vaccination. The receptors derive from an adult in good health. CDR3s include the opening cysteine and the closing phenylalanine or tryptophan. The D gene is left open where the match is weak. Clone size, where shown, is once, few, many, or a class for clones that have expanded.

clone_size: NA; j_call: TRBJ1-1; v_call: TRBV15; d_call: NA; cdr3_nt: TGTGCCACCAGCACACAGACTGTGGTAAACACTGAAGCTTTCTTT; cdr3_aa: CATSTQTVVNTEAFF
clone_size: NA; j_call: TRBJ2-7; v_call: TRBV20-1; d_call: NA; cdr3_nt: TGCAGTGCTAGAGATGAGAACGAGCAGTACTTC; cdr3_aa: CSARDENEQYF
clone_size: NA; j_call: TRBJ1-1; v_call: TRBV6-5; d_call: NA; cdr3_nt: TGTGCCAGCAGACCCCGGAGGACCACTGAAGCTTTCTTT; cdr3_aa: CASRPRRTTEAFF
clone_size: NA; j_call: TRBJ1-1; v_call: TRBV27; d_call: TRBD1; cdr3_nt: TGTGCCAGCAGTCGGACCGGGACAGTGGCTATGAGTGAAGCTTTCTTT; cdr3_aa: CASSRTGTVAMSEAFF
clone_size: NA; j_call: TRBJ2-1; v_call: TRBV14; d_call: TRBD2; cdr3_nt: TGTGCCAGCAGCCAGCGACTAGCGGGAAGGTTCAATGAGCAGTTCTTC; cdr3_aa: CASSQRLAGRFNEQFF
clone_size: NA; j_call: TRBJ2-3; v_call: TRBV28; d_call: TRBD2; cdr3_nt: TGTGCCAGCCTCTTAGGGAGGCGGGAGTCTACAGATACGCAGTATTTT; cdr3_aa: CASLLGRRESTDTQYF
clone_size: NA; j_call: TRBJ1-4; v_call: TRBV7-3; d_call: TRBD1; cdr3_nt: TGTGCCAGCACCATTAGGGGGGGACGGACAGGTGTTAAAAATGAAAAACTGTTTTTT; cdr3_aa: CASTIRGGRTGVKNEKLFF
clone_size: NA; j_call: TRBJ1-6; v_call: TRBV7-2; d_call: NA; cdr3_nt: TGTGCCAGCAGCTTAGCGCTCTTACAGTCTAATTCACCCCTCCACTTT; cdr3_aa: CASSLALLQSNSPLHF
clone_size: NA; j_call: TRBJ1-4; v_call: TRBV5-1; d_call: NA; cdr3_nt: TGCGCCAGCAGCTATGCCGGGACCTGGGATGAAAAACTGTTTTTT; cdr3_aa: CASSYAGTWDEKLFF
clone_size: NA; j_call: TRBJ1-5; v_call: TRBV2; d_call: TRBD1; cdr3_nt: TGTGCCAGCAGCGGGGACAGGGTTTGGAATCAGCCCCAGCATTTT; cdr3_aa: CASSGDRVWNQPQHF
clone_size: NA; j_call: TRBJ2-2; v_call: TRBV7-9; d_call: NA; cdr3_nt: TGTGCCAGCAGCCGGGACACCTCGAACACCGGGGAGCTGTTTTTT; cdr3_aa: CASSRDTSNTGELFF
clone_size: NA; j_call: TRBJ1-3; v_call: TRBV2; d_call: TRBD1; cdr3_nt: TGTGCCAGCAGTCCAGGGGGCGCTGGAAACACCATATATTTT; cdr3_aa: CASSPGGAGNTIYF
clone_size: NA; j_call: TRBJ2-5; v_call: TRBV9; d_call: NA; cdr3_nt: TGTGCCAGCAGCGTTGACGGTTGGGGGCTTAGCAGCGGGAAGACCCAGTACTTC; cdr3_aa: CASSVDGWGLSSGKTQYF
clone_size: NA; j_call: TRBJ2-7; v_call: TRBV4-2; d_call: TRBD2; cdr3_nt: TGTGCCAGCAGCCAAGATAGCGGGAGCTCCTACGAGCAGTACTTC; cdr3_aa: CASSQDSGSSYEQYF
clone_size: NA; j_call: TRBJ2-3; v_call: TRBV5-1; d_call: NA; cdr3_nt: TGCGCCAGCAGCTTGGACGACGGAACGGCCCGGCATACGCAGTATTTT; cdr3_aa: CASSLDDGTARHTQYF
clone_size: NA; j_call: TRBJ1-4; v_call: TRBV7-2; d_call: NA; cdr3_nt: TGTGCCAGCAGCTTAACTGAGAGTCTCAATGAAAAACTGTTTTTT; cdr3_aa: CASSLTESLNEKLFF
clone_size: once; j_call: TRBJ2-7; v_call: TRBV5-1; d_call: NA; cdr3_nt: TGCGCCAGCAGCATCGACCGTGAGCAGTACTTC; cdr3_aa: CASSIDREQYF
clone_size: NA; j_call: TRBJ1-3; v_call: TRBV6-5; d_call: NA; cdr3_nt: TGTGCCAGCAGTTCACAGGGCCCTGGAAACACCATATATTTT; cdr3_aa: CASSSQGPGNTIYF
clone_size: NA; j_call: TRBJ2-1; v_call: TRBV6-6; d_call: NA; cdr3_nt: TGTGCCAGCAGCTGGGGGGACGGGAGTTCCTACAATGAGCAGTTCTTC; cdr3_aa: CASSWGDGSSYNEQFF
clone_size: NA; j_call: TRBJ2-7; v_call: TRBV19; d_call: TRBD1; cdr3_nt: TGTGCCAGTAGTATTGTAGGGACAGGTCTCCACGAGCAGTACTTC; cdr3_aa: CASSIVGTGLHEQYF
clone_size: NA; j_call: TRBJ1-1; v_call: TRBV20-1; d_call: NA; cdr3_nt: TGCAGTGCTAGAGAGACCACTGAAGCTTTCTTT; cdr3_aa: CSARETTEAFF
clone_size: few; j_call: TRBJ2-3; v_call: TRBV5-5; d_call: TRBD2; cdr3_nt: TGTGCCAGCAGCTCCCCTTTTAGCGGGGGCACAGATACGCAGTATTTT; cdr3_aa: CASSSPFSGGTDTQYF
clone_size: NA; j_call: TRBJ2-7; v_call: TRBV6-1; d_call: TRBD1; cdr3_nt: TGTGCCAGCAGTTCCTGGACAGGGTTTCTTTCCGAGCAGTACTTC; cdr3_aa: CASSSWTGFLSEQYF
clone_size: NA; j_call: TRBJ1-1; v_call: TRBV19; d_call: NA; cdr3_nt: TGTGCCACCGTCGACAGAAGAACGACGGAAGCTTTCTTT; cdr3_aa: CATVDRRTTEAFF
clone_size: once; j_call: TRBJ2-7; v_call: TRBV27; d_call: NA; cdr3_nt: TGTGCCAGCAGTTTGGCAGGTCCCTACGAGCAGTACTTC; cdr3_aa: CASSLAGPYEQYF
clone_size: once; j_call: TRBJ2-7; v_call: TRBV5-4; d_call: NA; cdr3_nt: TGTGCCAGCAGCTTGTCCGACGAGCAGTACTTC; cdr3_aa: CASSLSDEQYF
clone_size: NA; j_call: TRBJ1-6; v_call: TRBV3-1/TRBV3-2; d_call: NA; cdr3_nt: TGTGCCAGCAGCCAAGGCCGGGACGGTAATTCACCCCTCCACTTT; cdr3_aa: CASSQGRDGNSPLHF
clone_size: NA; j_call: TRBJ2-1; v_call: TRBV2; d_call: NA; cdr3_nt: TGTGCCAGCAGCCCGCGCGGAGGGGCAAATGAGCAGTTCTTC; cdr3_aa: CASSPRGGANEQFF
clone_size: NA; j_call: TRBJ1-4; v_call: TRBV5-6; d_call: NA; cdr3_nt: TGTGCCAGCAGCTTGGAAGGGCAGGTGACTAATGAAAAACTGTTTTTT; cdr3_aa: CASSLEGQVTNEKLFF
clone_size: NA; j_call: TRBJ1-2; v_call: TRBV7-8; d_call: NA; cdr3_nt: TGTGCCAGCAGCTTTACCCGGGACGCAGGTTACTATGGCTACACCTTC; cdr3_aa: CASSFTRDAGYYGYTF
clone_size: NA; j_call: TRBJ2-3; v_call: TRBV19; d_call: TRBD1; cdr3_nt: TGTGCCAGGGCAGGGGACAGACATTTCACAGATACGCAGTATTTT; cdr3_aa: CARAGDRHFTDTQYF
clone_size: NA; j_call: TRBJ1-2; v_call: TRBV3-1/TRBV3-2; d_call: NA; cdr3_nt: TGTGCCAGCAGCTTTAAAAAGTATGGCTACACCTTC; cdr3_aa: CASSFKKYGYTF
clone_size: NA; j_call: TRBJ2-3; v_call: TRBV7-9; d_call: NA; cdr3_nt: TGTGCCAGCAGCTTAGCTGGAAGTAGCACAGATACGCAGTATTTT; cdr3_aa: CASSLAGSSTDTQYF
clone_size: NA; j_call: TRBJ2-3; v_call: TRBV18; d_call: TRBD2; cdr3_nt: TGTGCCAGCTCTTCGCCCCTTAGCGGGGGAAACACAGATACGCAGTATTTT; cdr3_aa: CASSSPLSGGNTDTQYF
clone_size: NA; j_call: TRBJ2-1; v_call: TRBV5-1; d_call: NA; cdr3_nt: TGCGCCAGCAGCTTTGCGGGGATCTACAATGAGCAGTTCTTC; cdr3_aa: CASSFAGIYNEQFF
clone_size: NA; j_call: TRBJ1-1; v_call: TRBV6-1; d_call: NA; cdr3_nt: TGTGCCAGCAGTGAAACGGGGGGGGCTAACACTGAAGCTTTCTTT; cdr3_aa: CASSETGGANTEAFF
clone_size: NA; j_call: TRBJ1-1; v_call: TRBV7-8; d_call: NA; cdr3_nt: TGTGCCAGCAGCGGCAGGATGGGGTGGAACACTGAAGCTTTCTTT; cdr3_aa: CASSGRMGWNTEAFF
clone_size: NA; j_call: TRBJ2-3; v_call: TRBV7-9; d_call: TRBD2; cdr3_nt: TGTGCCAGCAGCCCCCCTCGTCTGGGCGCGGGAGAGGAGGCGGATACGCAGTATTTT; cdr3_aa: CASSPPRLGAGEEADTQYF
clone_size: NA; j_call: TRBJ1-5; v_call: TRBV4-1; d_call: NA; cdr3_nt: TGCGCCAGCAGCCAAGAAGACCCGGTAGGGCGTCAGCCCCAGCATTTT; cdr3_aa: CASSQEDPVGRQPQHF
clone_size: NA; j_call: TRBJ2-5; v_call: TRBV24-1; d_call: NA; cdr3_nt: TGTGCCACCAGTGGGGGGGACTCCCTGGGAAAGACCCAGTACTTC; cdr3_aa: CATSGGDSLGKTQYF
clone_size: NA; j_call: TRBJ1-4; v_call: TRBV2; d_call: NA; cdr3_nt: TGTGCCAGCAGTGACAGGGGTCGCACTAATGAAAAACTGTTTTTT; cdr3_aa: CASSDRGRTNEKLFF
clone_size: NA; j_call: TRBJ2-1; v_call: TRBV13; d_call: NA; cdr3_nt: TGTGCCAGCAGACATCCCCCCAATGAGCAGTTCTTC; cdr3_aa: CASRHPPNEQFF
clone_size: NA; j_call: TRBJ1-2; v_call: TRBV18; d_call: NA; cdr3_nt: TGTGCCAGCTCACCAGAGCAGAGATATGGCTACACCTTC; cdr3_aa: CASSPEQRYGYTF
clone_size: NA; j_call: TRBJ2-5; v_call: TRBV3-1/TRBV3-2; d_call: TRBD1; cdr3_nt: TGTGCCAGCAGGTGGACAGGGGAGGAGACCCAGTACTTC; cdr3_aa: CASRWTGEETQYF
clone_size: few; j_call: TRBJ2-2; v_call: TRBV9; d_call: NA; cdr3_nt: TGTGCCAGCAGCGCGTATGGTGGGGAGCTGTTTTTT; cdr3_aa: CASSAYGGELFF
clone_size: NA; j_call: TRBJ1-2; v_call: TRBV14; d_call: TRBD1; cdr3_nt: TGTGCCAGCAGCCAAGTGGGCTATAGAGGGACAGGAGCTATGATAGATGGCTACACCTTC; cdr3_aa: CASSQVGYRGTGAMIDGYTF
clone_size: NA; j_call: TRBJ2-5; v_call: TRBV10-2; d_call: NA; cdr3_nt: TGCGCCAGCAGTGAGTTCAGGGTGGAGACCCAGTACTTC; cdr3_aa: CASSEFRVETQYF
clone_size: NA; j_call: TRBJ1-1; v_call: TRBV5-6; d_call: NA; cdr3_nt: TGTGCCAGCAGCTTGATCAGTGGGATCTGGAACACTGAAGCTTTCTTT; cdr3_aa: CASSLISGIWNTEAFF
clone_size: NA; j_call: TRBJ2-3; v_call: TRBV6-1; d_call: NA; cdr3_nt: TGTGCCAGCAGTGAAATGGGGGCGTCAGATACGCAGTATTTT; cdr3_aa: CASSEMGASDTQYF
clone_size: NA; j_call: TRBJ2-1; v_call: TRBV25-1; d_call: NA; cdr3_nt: TGTGCCACCAATCAGGGTGGCACCTACAATGAGCAGTTCTTC; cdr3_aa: CATNQGGTYNEQFF
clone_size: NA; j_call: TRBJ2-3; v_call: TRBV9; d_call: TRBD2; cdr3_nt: TGTGCCAGCAGCGGCGGCGCGGGAGGCCTCAGCACAGATACGCAGTATTTT; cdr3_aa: CASSGGAGGLSTDTQYF
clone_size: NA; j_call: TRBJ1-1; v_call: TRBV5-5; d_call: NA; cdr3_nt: TGTGCCACCGGAAGGACAGTCGGGGACACTGAAGCTTTCTTT; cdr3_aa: CATGRTVGDTEAFF
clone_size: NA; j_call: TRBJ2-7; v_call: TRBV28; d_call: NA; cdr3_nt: TGTGCCAGCAGTGCCGGGACTTCCTACGACGAGCAGTACTTC; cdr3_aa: CASSAGTSYDEQYF
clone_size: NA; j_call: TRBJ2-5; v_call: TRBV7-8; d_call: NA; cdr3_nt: TGTGCCAGCAGCTTTCGTGGAGGGCCGGGCGAGACCCAGTACTTC; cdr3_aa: CASSFRGGPGETQYF
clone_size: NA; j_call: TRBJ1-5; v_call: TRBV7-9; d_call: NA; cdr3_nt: TGTGCCAGCAGCAAAGGGGGTTATAGCAATCAGCCCCAGCATTTT; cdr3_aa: CASSKGGYSNQPQHF
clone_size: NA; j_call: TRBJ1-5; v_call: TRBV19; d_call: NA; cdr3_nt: TGTGCCAGTAGTATAAAGGTTGCAGGAGTGGAGCCCCAGCATTTT; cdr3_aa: CASSIKVAGVEPQHF
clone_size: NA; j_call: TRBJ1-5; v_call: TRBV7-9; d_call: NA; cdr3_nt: TGTGCCAGCAGCGCCCGCGATCAGCCCCAGCATTTT; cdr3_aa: CASSARDQPQHF
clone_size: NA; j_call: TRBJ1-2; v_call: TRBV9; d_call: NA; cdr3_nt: TGTGCCAGCAGCGCGAGATTCCAGGGGCCAGGCTACACCTTC; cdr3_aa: CASSARFQGPGYTF
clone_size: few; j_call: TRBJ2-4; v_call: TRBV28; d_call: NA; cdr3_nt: TGTGCCAGCAGGAAAAGATTAGCCAAAAACATTCAGTACTTC; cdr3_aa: CASRKRLAKNIQYF